The 32 T cell receptor beta chains presented below share a single source sample, sequenced in a study of blood T cell repertoires in COVID-19. Libraries were prepared by immunoSEQ multiplex PCR; TCRdb keeps only in-frame clonotypes and omits some of them. The repertoire holds 200,000 to 300,000 clones, with about 87% as singletons. The sequenced sample consisted of peripheral blood. These receptors came from a man aged 55-75 years who had recovered from COVID-19.

V usage is TRBV27 and J usage is TRBJ1-1; maybe TRBD1 (5 bases). The CDR3 sequence is 14 residues long. Trimming shortened V by 6 bases and J by 4 bases, and 15 bases separated the two germline ends. Germline V gene data show CDR1 as MNHEY and CDR2 as SMNVEV (reference sequence). This CDR3 is CASSLGGIGTEAFF. The CDR3, as DNA: TGTGCCAGCAGCCTGGGGGGTATAGGCACTGAAGCTTTCTTT.

As regards this clone: The same CDR3 arises from other DNA sequences in this sample as well. J is TRBJ1-1 and V is TRBV5-1, with 9 bases matching TRBD1. Germline CDR1 and CDR2: SGHRS and YFSETQ. V was pared by 0 bases and J by 4 bases, with 4 bases of the junction left unmatched. CDR3 length: 15 residues. For the CDR3, the DNA is TGCGCCAGCAGCTTGGGGGACAGGGAGGGCACTGAAGCTTTCTTT. Protein product: CASSLGDREGTEAFF.

The rearrangement links TRBV27 to TRBJ1-3; D is unresolved. The CDR3 length is 14 residues. Looked up from germline, CDR1 is MNHEY and CDR2 is SMNVEV (reference sequence). Trimming shortened V by 2 bases and J by 3 bases, and 8 bases separated the two germline ends. The CDR3 is CASSLRPGGNTIYF. The CDR3 nucleotides read TGTGCCAGCAGTTTACGGCCAGGTGGAAACACCATATATTTT.

With regard to this clone: Other DNA sequences in the sample encode the same CDR3. The chain is built from TRBV3-1 (or the pseudogene TRBV3-2) and TRBJ2-3, with TRBD2 matching over 14 bases. Losses at the gene ends were 4 bases for V and 6 bases for J; bases not matched to a gene: 6. The CDR3 is made up of 16 amino acids. CDR1 is LGHDT, CDR2 YNNKEL, per germline (reference sequence). The CDR3 coding sequence is TGTGCCAGCAGCCCTAGACTAGCGGGGGGGCGGGATACGCAGTATTTT. This encodes CASSPRLAGGRDTQYF.

This clone was found once. This chain links TRBV18 with TRBJ2-5; 7 bases map to TRBD1. The V segment lost 3 bases and the J segment 2 bases; nucleotides outside the gene matches: 6. This CDR3 spans 15 amino acids. The germline gives CDR1 KGHSH, CDR2 LQKENI. CDR3 loop: CASSPRGRGQETQYF. Written as DNA, the CDR3 is TGTGCCAGCTCACCCCGAGGCAGGGGGCAAGAGACCCAGTACTTC. Using reference TRBV18 and TRBJ2-5 for the parts outside the CDR3, the full variable domain is NAGVMQNPRHLVRRRGQEARLRCSPMKGHSHVYWYRQLPEEGLKFMVYLQKENIIDESGMPKERFSAEFPKEGPSILRIQQVVRGDSAAYFCASSPRGRGQETQYFGPGTRLLVL.

This chain joins TRBV18 and TRBJ1-1, with D unresolved. CDR1 is KGHSH, CDR2 LQKENI, per germline. The V end lost 2 bases, the J end lost 2 bases, and 12 bases lay between the germline ends. The CDR3 covers 15 residues. The CDR3 is CASSPGEAVNTEAFF. CDR3 nucleotides: TGTGCCAGCTCACCAGGTGAGGCGGTAAACACTGAAGCTTTCTTT. Looking up the rest from reference TRBV18 and TRBJ1-1 gives the full variable domain: NAGVMQNPRHLVRRRGQEARLRCSPMKGHSHVYWYRQLPEEGLKFMVYLQKENIIDESGMPKERFSAEFPKEGPSILRIQQVVRGDSAAYFCASSPGEAVNTEAFFGQGTRLTVV.

The rearrangement links TRBV10-1 to TRBJ2-7, with D possibly being TRBD1 (6 bases). Trimming cost V 4 bases and J 6 bases, with 16 bases left between them. CDR1 WNHNN and CDR2 SYGVQD come from the germline V gene (reference sequence). This CDR3 has 14 residues. CDR3 protein: CASSGQVLFGEQYF. CDR3 bases: TGCGCCAGCAGTGGACAGGTACTTTTTGGCGAGCAGTACTTC.

The chain links TRBV19 to TRBJ1-2, with 10 bases matching TRBD1. The CDR3 sequence is 17 residues long. The trim removed 4 bases at V and 6 bases at J, leaving 14 bases unmatched. CDR1 is LNHDA, CDR2 SQIVND, per germline (reference sequence). The CDR3 sequence: CASSSKRTGGKRNGYTF. In nucleotides, the CDR3 is TGTGCCAGTAGTAGCAAACGGACAGGGGGGAAAAGGAATGGCTACACCTTC.

The J gene is TRBJ2-7, the V gene TRBV7-8, with 9 bases matching TRBD2. The CDR3 is 19 amino acids. The junction had 16 bases not matched to a gene; V was cut back by 2 bases and J by 2 bases. CDR1 SGHVS and CDR2 FQNEAQ come from the germline V gene. The CDR3 here is CASSLRAPERGATPYEQYF. The CDR3, as DNA: TGTGCCAGCAGCTTAAGGGCCCCCGAGCGGGGGGCCACCCCCTACGAGCAGTACTTC.

V and J are TRBV18 and TRBJ2-3; tentatively, D is TRBD2 (5 bases). The CDR3 loop spans 14 amino acids. CDR1 and CDR2 (germline): KGHSH, LQKENI. V lost 3 bases, J lost 2 bases, and 9 bases lay in between. CDR3 sequence reads: CASSPQRATDTQYF. The CDR3 DNA sequence: TGTGCCAGCTCACCCCAGAGGGCCACAGATACGCAGTATTTT.

In DNA form, the CDR3 reads TGCAGCGCTTGGACAACGAGCTCTGGAAACACCATATATTTT. Amino acids: CSAWTTSSGNTIYF. This chain connects TRBV29-1 to TRBJ1-3, with a possible D match to TRBD1 (5 bases). With 7 bases removed from V and 0 bases from J, the gap between germline ends came to 13 bases. CDR3 length equals 14 residues. The V gene's germline CDR1 is SQVTM and CDR2 ANQGSEA.

The rearrangement joins TRBV6-1 to TRBJ2-7; TRBD1 agrees at 7 bases. The germline V gene encodes CDR1 MNHNS and CDR2 SASEGT. The CDR3 covers 15 residues. With V trimmed by 3 bases and J by 4 bases, 9 bases remained unmatched. The CDR3 DNA is TGTGCCAGCAGTGAGGAGACAGGGCCACCTTACGAGCAGTACTTC. Translating it yields CASSEETGPPYEQYF.

V and J are TRBV4-1 and TRBJ2-7; 11 bases are shared with TRBD1. Per germline, CDR1 MGHRA and CDR2 YSYEKL. Trimming removed 5 bases from V and 6 bases from J; junction bases left unmatched: 12. This CDR3 comprises 16 residues. The CDR3 DNA sequence: TGCGCCAGCAGCTTTTCGGTCGGACAGGGGGCGGGCGAGCAGTACTTC. Protein sequence: CASSFSVGQGAGEQYF.

V and J are TRBV9 and TRBJ1-1, with TRBD1 as a possible D gene (5 bases). Trimming shortened V by 3 bases and J by 10 bases, and 16 bases separated the two germline ends. Germline V gives CDR1 SGDLS, CDR2 YYNGEE. The CDR3 is made up of 13 amino acids. CDR3: CASSAGASAPAFF. Here the CDR3 DNA reads TGTGCCAGCAGCGCTGGGGCGTCGGCCCCAGCTTTCTTT.

This rearrangement joins TRBV6-5 to TRBJ1-2; TRBD1 matches 7 bases. The germline V gene encodes CDR1 MNHEY and CDR2 SVGAGI. V trimming: 1 base; J trimming: 5 bases; junction bases outside the gene matches: 1. The length of the CDR3 is 13 residues. The CDR3 here is CASSYWTGYGYTF. CDR3 DNA: TGTGCCAGCAGTTACTGGACAGGTTATGGCTACACCTTC.

In DNA form, the CDR3 reads TGTGCCAGTAGAAAACAGGGGGTCGAAGCCTACGAGCAGTACTTC. This encodes CASRKQGVEAYEQYF. V and J are TRBV19 and TRBJ2-7, with TRBD1 matching over 8 bases. Germline V lookup: CDR1 LNHDA, CDR2 SQIVND (reference sequence). The CDR3 is 15 residues long. V trimming: 6 bases; J trimming: 2 bases; junction bases outside the gene matches: 9. Full variable domain (remainder filled in from reference TRBV19 and TRBJ2-7): DGGITQSPKYLFRKEGQNVTLSCEQNLNHDAMYWYRQDPGQGLRLIYYSQIVNDFQKGDIAEGYSVSREKKESFPLTVTSAQKNPTAFYLCASRKQGVEAYEQYFGPGTRLTVT.

This chain uses TRBV18 with TRBJ1-1; TRBD1 is a possible D gene (5 bases). The V gene lost 5 bases and the J gene lost 5 bases, with 18 bases spanning the gap. CDR1 is KGHSH, CDR2 LQKENI, per germline. The CDR3 is 15 residues long. The DNA of the CDR3 is TGTGCCAGCTCAAATAAGGTCCCCCGGGGGACTGAAGCTTTCTTT. Its protein product is CASSNKVPRGTEAFF.

This chain connects TRBV24-1 to TRBJ2-1; D possibly corresponds to TRBD1 (5 bases). The CDR3 contains 13 residues. V dropped 3 bases and J dropped 9 bases, with 11 bases sitting between them. CDR1 and CDR2 from the germline V gene are KGHDR and SFDVKD. In DNA, the CDR3 is TGTGCCACCAGTGATAGGGGAATGGGTGAGCAGTTCTTC. Amino acids: CATSDRGMGEQFF.

This clone was seen just once. The J gene is TRBJ2-3, the V gene TRBV5-8, with TRBD1 as a possible D gene (5 bases). Per germline, CDR1 SGHTS and CDR2 YDEGEE. V was pared by 1 base and J by 1 base, with 13 bases between. The CDR3 has 16 amino acids. CDR3 bases: TGTGCCAGCAGCTTGTACCAGGGCTACGGCACAGATACGCAGTATTTT. This translates into CASSLYQGYGTDTQYF.

The chain links TRBV11-2 to TRBJ1-2, with 9 bases aligning to TRBD1. From germline, CDR1 is SGHAT and CDR2 FQNNGV. V lost 3 bases, J lost 6 bases, and 5 bases stayed unmatched. The CDR3 totals 14 residues. CDR3 DNA: TGTGCCAGCAGCTTCACAAGGACAGGGGATGGCTACACCTTC. Its translation: CASSFTRTGDGYTF.

This sequence joins TRBV3-1 (or the pseudogene TRBV3-2) and TRBJ1-6; a possible D gene is TRBD1 (6 bases). Trimming shortened V by 6 bases and J by 10 bases, and 19 bases separated the two germline ends. CDR3 length: 15 residues. The germline CDR1 and CDR2 sequences are LGHDT and YNNKEL (reference sequence). CDR3 sequence reads: CASRGAQGFRSPLHF. CDR3 nucleotide sequence: TGTGCCAGCAGGGGGGCTCAGGGTTTTCGGTCACCCCTCCACTTT.

The chain carries TRBV7-9 and TRBJ2-7; D is perhaps TRBD1 (5 bases). Germline CDR1 SEHNR, CDR2 FQNEAQ (reference sequence). Trimming left V 5 bases short and J 6 bases short, with 20 bases between. This CDR3 is built from 15 residues. CDR3 in amino acids: CASSQQTHLTVEQYF. CDR3 coding DNA: TGTGCCAGCAGCCAACAAACCCACCTGACAGTCGAGCAGTACTTC.

V gene TRBV2 combines with J gene TRBJ2-3, with a tentative D call TRBD2 (5 bases). Germline V CDR1 and CDR2: SNHLY, FYNNEI. The CDR3 totals 13 residues. Trimming took 3 bases from V and 5 from J, leaving 9 bases between them. The CDR3 protein is CASSEGAGDTQYF. In nucleotides, the CDR3 is TGTGCCAGCAGTGAGGGAGCAGGAGATACGCAGTATTTT.

V is TRBV6-4 and J is TRBJ1-4, with 10 bases matching TRBD1. Losses at the gene ends were 6 bases for V and 7 bases for J; bases not matched to a gene: 2. The germline CDR1 and CDR2 sequences are MRHNA and SNTAGT. This CDR3 comprises 13 residues. The CDR3 sequence: CASSRDRGEKLFF. CDR3 coding DNA: TGTGCCAGCAGCAGGGACAGGGGTGAAAAACTGTTTTTT.

V is TRBV7-2 and J is TRBJ1-1, with D possibly being TRBD1 (5 bases). Trimming pared 5 bases from V and 11 bases from J, leaving 15 bases between. Germline V CDR1 and CDR2: SGHTA, FQGNSA. This CDR3 has 12 amino acids. CDR3 bases: TGTGCCAGCAGCGCTCTTCAGGGAAGGGCTTTCTTT. It is translated as CASSALQGRAFF.

The CDR3 DNA follows: TGTGCCAGCAGCGTAGGTACGAGCTCCTACAATGAGCAGTTCTTC. Encoded protein: CASSVGTSSYNEQFF. This chain joins TRBV9 and TRBJ2-1; D gene unclear. The ends were cut back, 0 bases at V and 0 bases at J, with 7 bases in the middle. This CDR3 region has 15 residues. Germline V CDR1 and CDR2: SGDLS, YYNGEE.

With respect to this clone: Other nucleotide sequences from this sample produce the same CDR3. CDR3 DNA: TGCGCCAGCAGCTTGGGGACAGGGATGAACACTGAAGCTTTCTTT. It yields the protein CASSLGTGMNTEAFF. The chain has TRBV5-1 and TRBJ1-1; 8 positions agree with TRBD1. Germline V gene sequence: CDR1 SGHRS, CDR2 YFSETQ. This CDR3 contains 15 residues. Trimming at V came to 0 bases and at J to 0 bases, leaving 1 base not matched to a gene.

The J gene is TRBJ2-7, the V gene TRBV6-5, with D maybe TRBD1 (5 bases). Germline assignment: CDR1 MNHEY and CDR2 SVGAGI. The CDR3 loop spans 13 amino acids. Trimming removed 5 bases at V and 2 bases at J, with 10 bases between. Here the CDR3 DNA reads TGTGCCAGCAGTATTCAGGGTGCCTACGAGCAGTACTTC. Translation: CASSIQGAYEQYF.

V gene TRBV10-2 combines with J gene TRBJ1-2; D perhaps matches TRBD1 (5 bases). This CDR3 is built from 14 residues. CDR1 and CDR2 from the germline V gene are WSHSY and SAAADI. Trimming left V 5 bases short and J 2 bases short, with 12 bases between. CDR3 in amino acids: CASSSRVANYGYTF. In DNA, the CDR3 is TGCGCCAGCAGTAGCAGGGTTGCAAACTATGGCTACACCTTC.

This chain connects TRBV6-5 to TRBJ2-7, with D perhaps matching TRBD1 (7 bases). Germline V gene data show CDR1 as MNHEY and CDR2 as SVGAGI. V lost 11 bases to trimming and J lost 2 bases, with 13 bases between them. This CDR3 region has 12 residues. CDR3 in DNA: TGTGCCTTGCGGGACAGTACCTACGAGCAGTACTTC. It yields the protein CALRDSTYEQYF.

This rearrangement joins TRBV6-6 to TRBJ2-2; possibly TRBD1 for D (6 bases). From germline, CDR1 is MNHNY and CDR2 SVGAGI (reference sequence). V was pared by 0 bases and J by 1 base, with 9 bases between. This CDR3 region has 16 residues. Here the CDR3 reads CASSYSPDRNTGELFF. Written as DNA, the CDR3 is TGTGCCAGCAGTTACTCTCCGGACAGGAACACCGGGGAGCTGTTTTTT.

The chain recombines TRBV5-6 with TRBJ1-1, with 10 bases fitting TRBD1. Germline CDR1 SGHDT, CDR2 YYEEEE. The CDR3 extends over 15 amino acids. Trimming cost V 4 bases and J 6 bases; bases outside gene matches: 9. The CDR3 sequence is CASSGRQGAIAEAFF. The CDR3, as DNA: TGTGCCAGCAGCGGAAGACAGGGGGCGATTGCTGAAGCTTTCTTT.